This T cell receptor (beta chain) was found in a study of graft-versus-host responses after intestinal transplantation. About the research overall: Anti-thymocyte globulin induction preceded approximately three years of tacrolimus and steroid maintenance in all recipients. Study-wide results and limits: Allograft graft-versus-host to host-versus-graft clonal ratios ran high in patients with graft-donor T cell macrochimerism. Recipient marrow contained GvH clones, some of which appeared first in ileum or blood.

TCRdb's table, derived via immunoSEQ multiplex PCR, lists solely in-frame clones and lacks some. The sample has some 22,000 clones, approximately 40% seen once; the top ten hold approximately 1.6%. The authors plated approximately 200,000 CFSE-labeled responder cells with approximately 200,000 irradiated, violet-dye-labeled stimulator cells. Cell sorting after the reaction yielded proliferating CFSE-low CD3+CD4+ and CD3+CD8+ responders. The V and J ends lost 5 bases and 4 bases, in that order; junction bases with no gene match: 7. From germline, CDR1 is SEHNR and CDR2 FQNEAQ (reference sequence). The CDR3 extends over 15 amino acids.

J is TRBJ2-1 and V is TRBV7-9; 8 bases are a match to TRBD1. The receptor was isolated from a human patient who received an intestinal transplant. The material was alloreactive CD8+ T cells from a mixed lymphocyte reaction culture, obtained before intestinal transplant. Regarding subset: CFSE-low proliferating T cells sorted from approximately six-day pre-transplant mixed lymphocyte reaction (GvH or HvG direction). The CDR3 DNA reads as TGTGCCAGCAGCCCAGGGGGCGCTTTTTACAATGAGCAGTTCTTC. Its translation is CASSPGGAFYNEQFF.